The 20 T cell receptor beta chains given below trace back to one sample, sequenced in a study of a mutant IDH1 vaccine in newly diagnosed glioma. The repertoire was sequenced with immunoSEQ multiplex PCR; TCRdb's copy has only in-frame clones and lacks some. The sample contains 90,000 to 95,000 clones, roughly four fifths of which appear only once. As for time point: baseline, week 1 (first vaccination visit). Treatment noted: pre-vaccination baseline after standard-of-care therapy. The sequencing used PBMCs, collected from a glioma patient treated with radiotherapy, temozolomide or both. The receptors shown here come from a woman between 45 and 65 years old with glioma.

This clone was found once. CDR3 sequence reads: CASSEPHRDPHEQYF. In nucleotides, the CDR3 is TGTGCCAGCAGTGAACCCCACAGGGATCCCCACGAGCAGTACTTC. V and J are TRBV6-1 and TRBJ2-7; D perhaps matches TRBD1 (6 bases). The CDR3 has 15 amino acids. The germline CDR1 and CDR2 sequences are MNHNS and SASEGT. The V gene lost 2 bases and the J gene lost 5 bases, with 16 bases spanning the gap.

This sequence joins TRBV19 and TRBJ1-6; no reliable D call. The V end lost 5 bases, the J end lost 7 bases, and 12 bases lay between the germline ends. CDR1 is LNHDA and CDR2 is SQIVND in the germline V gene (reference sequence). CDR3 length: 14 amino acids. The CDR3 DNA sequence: TGTGCCAGTAGTCCTAAGGGCCACAATTCACCCCTCCACTTT. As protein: CASSPKGHNSPLHF.

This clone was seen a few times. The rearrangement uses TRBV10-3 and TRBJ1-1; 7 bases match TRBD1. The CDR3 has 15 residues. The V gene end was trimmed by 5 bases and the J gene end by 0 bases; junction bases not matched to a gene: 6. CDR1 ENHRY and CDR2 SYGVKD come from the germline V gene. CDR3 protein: CAISKGQSMNTEAFF. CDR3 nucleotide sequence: TGTGCCATCAGTAAGGGACAGTCGATGAACACTGAAGCTTTCTTT.

CDR3 protein: CAWSESRVVQPQHF. The CDR3 DNA follows: TGTGCCTGGAGTGAGAGCAGGGTCGTCCAGCCCCAGCATTTT. The V and J genes are TRBV30 and TRBJ1-5; a possible D gene is TRBD1 (5 bases). Germline V gene data show CDR1 as GTSNPN and CDR2 as SVGIG (reference sequence). V was clipped by 1 base and J by 7 bases, with 14 bases between them. This CDR3 region has 14 residues.

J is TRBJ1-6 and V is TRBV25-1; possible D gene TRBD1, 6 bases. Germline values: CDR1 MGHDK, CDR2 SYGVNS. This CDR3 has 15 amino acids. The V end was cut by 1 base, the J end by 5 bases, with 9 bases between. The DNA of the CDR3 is TGTGCCAGCAGTGAATCTCACAGGGATAATTCACCCCTCCACTTT. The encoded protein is CASSESHRDNSPLHF.

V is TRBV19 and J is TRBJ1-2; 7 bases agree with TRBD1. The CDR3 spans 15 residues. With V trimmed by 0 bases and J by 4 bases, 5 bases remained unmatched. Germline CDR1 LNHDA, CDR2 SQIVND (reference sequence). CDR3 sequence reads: CASSIDQGQSYGYTF. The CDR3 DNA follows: TGTGCCAGTAGTATAGATCAGGGACAGAGCTATGGCTACACCTTC. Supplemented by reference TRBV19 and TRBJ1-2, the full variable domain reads DGGITQSPKYLFRKEGQNVTLSCEQNLNHDAMYWYRQDPGQGLRLIYYSQIVNDFQKGDIAEGYSVSREKKESFPLTVTSAQKNPTAFYLCASSIDQGQSYGYTFGSGTRLTVV.

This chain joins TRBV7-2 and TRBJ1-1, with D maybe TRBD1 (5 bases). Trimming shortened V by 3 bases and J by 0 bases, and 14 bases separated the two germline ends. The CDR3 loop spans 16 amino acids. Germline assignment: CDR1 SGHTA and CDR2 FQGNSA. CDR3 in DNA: TGTGCCAGCAGCTTGGGGGAGTGGGGGATGAACACTGAAGCTTTCTTT. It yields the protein CASSLGEWGMNTEAFF.

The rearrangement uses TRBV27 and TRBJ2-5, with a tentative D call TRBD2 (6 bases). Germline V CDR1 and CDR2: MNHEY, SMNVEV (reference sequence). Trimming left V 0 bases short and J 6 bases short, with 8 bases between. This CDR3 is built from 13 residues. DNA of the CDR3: TGTGCCAGCAGTTTATCGGGGGGACAGACCCAGTACTTC. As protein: CASSLSGGQTQYF.

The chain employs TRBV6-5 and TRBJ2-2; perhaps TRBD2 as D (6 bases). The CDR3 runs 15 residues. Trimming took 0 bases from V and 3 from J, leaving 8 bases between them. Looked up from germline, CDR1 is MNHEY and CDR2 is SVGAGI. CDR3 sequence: CASSYSGGYTGELFF. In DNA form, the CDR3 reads TGTGCCAGCAGTTACTCCGGGGGATACACCGGGGAGCTGTTTTTT.

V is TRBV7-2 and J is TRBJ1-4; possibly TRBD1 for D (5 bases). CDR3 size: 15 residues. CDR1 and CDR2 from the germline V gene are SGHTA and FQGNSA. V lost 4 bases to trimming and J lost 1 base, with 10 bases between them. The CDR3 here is CASSSRGVTNEKLFF. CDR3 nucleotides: TGTGCCAGCAGCTCAAGAGGGGTAACTAATGAAAAACTGTTTTTT.

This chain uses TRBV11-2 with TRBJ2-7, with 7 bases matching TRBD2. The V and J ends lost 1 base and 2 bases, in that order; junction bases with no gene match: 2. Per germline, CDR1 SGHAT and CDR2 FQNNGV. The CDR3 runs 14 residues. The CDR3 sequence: CASSLVGGAYEQYF. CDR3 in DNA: TGTGCCAGCAGCTTAGTGGGGGGGGCCTACGAGCAGTACTTC.

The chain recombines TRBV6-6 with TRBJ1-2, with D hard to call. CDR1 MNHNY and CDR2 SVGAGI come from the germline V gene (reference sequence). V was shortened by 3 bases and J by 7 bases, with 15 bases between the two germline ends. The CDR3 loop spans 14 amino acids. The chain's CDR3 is CASSYYALSSGYTF. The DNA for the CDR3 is TGTGCCAGCAGTTATTACGCCCTTTCCAGTGGCTACACCTTC.

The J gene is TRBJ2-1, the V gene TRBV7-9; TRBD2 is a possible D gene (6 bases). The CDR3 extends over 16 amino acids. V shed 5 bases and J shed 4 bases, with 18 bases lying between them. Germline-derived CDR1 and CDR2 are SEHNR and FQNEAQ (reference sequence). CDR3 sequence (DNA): TGTGCCAGCAGCACGCTTCTTTCGGGGGAGTACAATGAGCAGTTCTTC. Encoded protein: CASSTLLSGEYNEQFF.

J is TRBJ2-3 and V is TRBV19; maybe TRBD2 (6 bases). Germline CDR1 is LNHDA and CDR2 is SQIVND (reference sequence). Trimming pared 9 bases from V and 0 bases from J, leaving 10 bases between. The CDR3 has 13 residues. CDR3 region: CASRGKSTDTQYF. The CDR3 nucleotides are TGTGCCAGCCGGGGGAAAAGCACAGATACGCAGTATTTT.

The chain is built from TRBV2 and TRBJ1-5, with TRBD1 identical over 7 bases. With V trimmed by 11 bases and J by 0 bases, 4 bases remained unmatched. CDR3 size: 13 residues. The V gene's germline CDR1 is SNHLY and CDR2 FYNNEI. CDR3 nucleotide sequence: TGTGCCGGCGGGACAGATAGCAATCAGCCCCAGCATTTT. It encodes CAGGTDSNQPQHF.

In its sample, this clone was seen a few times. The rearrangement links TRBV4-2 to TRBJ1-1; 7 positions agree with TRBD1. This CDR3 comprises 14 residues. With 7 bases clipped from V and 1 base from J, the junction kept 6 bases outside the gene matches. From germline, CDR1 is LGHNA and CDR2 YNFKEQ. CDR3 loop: CASNTGTANTEAFF. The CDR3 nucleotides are TGTGCCAGCAACACCGGGACAGCGAACACTGAAGCTTTCTTT.

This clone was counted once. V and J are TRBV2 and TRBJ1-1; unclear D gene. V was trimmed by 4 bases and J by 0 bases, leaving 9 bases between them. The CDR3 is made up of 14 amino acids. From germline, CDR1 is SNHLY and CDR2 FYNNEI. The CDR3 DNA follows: TGTGCCAGCAGTGTTACGGGGTTGAACACTGAAGCTTTCTTT. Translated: CASSVTGLNTEAFF.

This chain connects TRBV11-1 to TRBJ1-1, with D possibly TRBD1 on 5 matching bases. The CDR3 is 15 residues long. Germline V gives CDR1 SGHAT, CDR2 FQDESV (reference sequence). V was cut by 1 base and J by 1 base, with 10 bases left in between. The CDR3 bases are TGTGCCAGCAGCTTAGACCGACAGAGGAACACTGAAGCTTTCTTT. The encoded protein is CASSLDRQRNTEAFF.

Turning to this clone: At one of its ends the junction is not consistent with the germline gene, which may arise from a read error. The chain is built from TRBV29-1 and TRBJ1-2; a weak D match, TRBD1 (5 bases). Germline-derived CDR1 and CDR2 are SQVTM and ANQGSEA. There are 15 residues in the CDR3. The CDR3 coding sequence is TGCAGCGTCGAAGGGTGGGGCAGCTCTAACTATGGCTACACCTTC. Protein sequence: CSVEGWGSSNYGYTF.

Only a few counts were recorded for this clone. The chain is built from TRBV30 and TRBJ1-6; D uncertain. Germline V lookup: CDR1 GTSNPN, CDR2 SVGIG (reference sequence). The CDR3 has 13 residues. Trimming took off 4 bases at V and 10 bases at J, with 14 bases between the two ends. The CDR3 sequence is CAWTPRGRSPLHF. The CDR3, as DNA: TGTGCCTGGACCCCTCGGGGTAGGTCACCCCTCCACTTT.